This TCR beta chain comes out of a study of T cell changes during pregnancy in multiple sclerosis. The repertoire was sequenced with immunoSEQ multiplex PCR; TCRdb's copy has only in-frame clones and lacks some. The data contain tens of thousands of clones, roughly 89% of them singletons. In the case of this clone: The junction does not match germline at one end; this may be a read error.

Germline lookup yields CDR1 SGHDT and CDR2 YYEEEE. The CDR3 sequence is 13 residues long. The V call is TRBV5-6, the J call TRBJ1-1; the D is unclear. This specimen was peripheral blood, taken in the third trimester of pregnancy. This sequence originates from a female donor in good health, enrolled as a control in a pregnancy study. CDR3 nucleotides: TGTGCCAGCGGCTTGGCCGTGAACACTGAAGCTTTCTTT. It codes for CASGLAVNTEAFF.